These 13 T cell receptor beta chains share one sample of origin, sequenced in a study of OX40 agonist ivuxolimab in advanced cancers. Sequencing used immunoSEQ multiplex PCR; TCRdb keeps in-frame clones, though not all of them. The table includes about 62,000 clones, more than 65% detected once. The sequencing used CD4+ or CD8+ T cells sorted from blood, collected in a trial of the OX40 agonist ivuxolimab. These receptors all come from an adult with an advanced solid tumor such as melanoma, head and neck, liver or kidney cancer.

The genes are TRBV20-1 and TRBJ2-1; D uncertain. The CDR3 totals 11 residues. Trimming left V 1 base short and J 9 bases short, with 7 bases between. Germline V lookup: CDR1 DFQATT, CDR2 SNEGSKA (reference sequence). Here the CDR3 reads CSARAISEQFF. DNA of the CDR3: TGCAGTGCTAGAGCGATCAGTGAGCAGTTCTTC.

The chain has TRBV5-7 and TRBJ2-2; no reliable D call. Being an ORF, TRBV5-7 has a function that is uncertain. V lost 4 bases to trimming and J lost 4 bases, with 17 bases between them. This CDR3 comprises 16 residues. The CDR3 protein is CASSRDVPSSTGELFF. The CDR3 coding sequence is TGTGCCAGCAGCCGCGACGTCCCCTCCAGCACCGGGGAGCTGTTTTTT.

This rearrangement joins TRBV2 to TRBJ1-2; no definite D call. The CDR3 is 14 residues long. Trimming shortened V by 3 bases and J by 7 bases, and 15 bases separated the two germline ends. Germline CDR1 and CDR2: SNHLY and FYNNEI. The CDR3 coding sequence is TGTGCCAGCAGTGACCGGCTTGCTGCAGGTGGCTACACCTTC. This codes for CASSDRLAAGGYTF.

This clone was recorded once. V and J are TRBV5-1 and TRBJ2-7; D gene ambiguous. The CDR3 has 11 amino acids. Trimming removed 6 bases from V and 3 bases from J, with 7 bases in between. Germline V gives CDR1 SGHRS, CDR2 YFSETQ. CDR3 sequence reads: CASKVGYEQYF. In DNA form, the CDR3 reads TGCGCCAGCAAGGTCGGCTACGAGCAGTACTTC.

This clone was observed a single time. The rearrangement uses TRBV19 and TRBJ1-5; 7 bases fit TRBD1. Trimming took 5 bases from V and 5 from J; bases not matched to a gene: 12. The CDR3 covers 16 residues. CDR1 is LNHDA, CDR2 SQIVND, per germline (reference sequence). CDR3 nucleotide sequence: TGTGCCAGTAGTCCACCAATACAGGGGATGTATCAGCCCCAGCATTTT. Its protein product is CASSPPIQGMYQPQHF.

Comments on this clone: At the DNA level, this CDR3 is encoded by other sequences in the same sample as well. The rearrangement links TRBV9 to TRBJ2-3, with D perhaps TRBD2 (6 bases). The V end lost 0 bases, the J end lost 3 bases, and 8 bases lay between the germline ends. This CDR3 comprises 14 residues. Germline loops: CDR1 SGDLS, CDR2 YYNGEE. CDR3 in amino acids: CASSVGGETDTQYF. For the CDR3, the DNA is TGTGCCAGCAGCGTAGGCGGGGAAACAGATACGCAGTATTTT.

V is TRBV5-1 and J is TRBJ2-5; the match to TRBD1 covers 9 bases. Trimming at V came to 3 bases and at J to 1 base, leaving 13 bases not matched to a gene. Germline V gives CDR1 SGHRS, CDR2 YFSETQ. This CDR3 contains 18 residues. CDR3 in amino acids: CASSSTGTGSILQETQYF. The DNA for the CDR3 is TGCGCCAGCAGCTCGACCGGGACAGGGTCAATCCTCCAAGAGACCCAGTACTTC.

CDR3 in amino acids: CASGRGGAKSEQFF. CDR3 coding DNA: TGTGCCAGCGGCCGTGGGGGGGCCAAGAGTGAGCAGTTCTTC. The genes are TRBV2 and TRBJ2-1; possibly TRBD2 for D (7 bases). V shed 8 bases and J shed 9 bases, with 20 bases lying between them. Per the germline V gene, CDR1 is SNHLY and CDR2 is FYNNEI. This CDR3 has 14 amino acids.

The chain employs TRBV9 and TRBJ2-2; D is possibly TRBD1 (6 bases). The V gene's germline CDR1 is SGDLS and CDR2 YYNGEE. Trimming took off 0 bases at V and 3 bases at J, with 9 bases between the two ends. The CDR3 runs to 15 residues. Written as DNA, the CDR3 is TGTGCCAGCAGCGTAGGGGGGCTTGACACCGGGGAGCTGTTTTTT. Translated: CASSVGGLDTGELFF.

V usage is TRBV9 and J usage is TRBJ2-1, with D possibly being TRBD1 (6 bases). CDR1 and CDR2 from the germline V gene are SGDLS and YYNGEE. V was pared by 0 bases and J by 10 bases, with 8 bases between. This CDR3 has 12 amino acids. In DNA form, the CDR3 reads TGTGCCAGCAGCGTAGGGCAGGGGGAGCAGTTCTTC. Its protein product is CASSVGQGEQFF.

The chain carries TRBV5-1 and TRBJ2-7; D gene unclear. The CDR3 totals 12 residues. With 3 bases removed from V and 5 bases from J, the gap between germline ends came to 9 bases. Germline loops: CDR1 SGHRS, CDR2 YFSETQ. CDR3 sequence: CASSYRGDEQYF. CDR3 bases: TGCGCCAGCAGCTACAGAGGTGACGAGCAGTACTTC.

The CDR3 DNA reads TGTGCCAGCAGCTCGGGACAGCGTGGAGCTTTCTTT. This sequence encodes CASSSGQRGAFF. The rearrangement uses TRBV5-6 and TRBJ1-1; TRBD1 matches at 7 bases. The germline V gene has CDR1 SGHDT and CDR2 YYEEEE. The CDR3 runs to 12 residues. With 3 bases clipped from V and 10 bases from J, the junction kept 6 bases outside the gene matches.

This clone was recorded once. The chain carries TRBV12-5 and TRBJ1-3; 8 bases fit TRBD1. CDR1 and CDR2 (germline): LGHNT, FRNRAP. V was clipped by 5 bases and J by 3 bases; unmatched bases: 9. The CDR3 sequence is 16 residues long. The CDR3 spells CASGPPGTGLGNTIYF. CDR3 nucleotide sequence: TGTGCTAGTGGTCCCCCCGGGACAGGCCTTGGAAACACCATATATTTT.